This passage covers 31 T cell receptor beta chains from one sample sequenced in a study of blood T cell repertoires in COVID-19 (dated by TCRdb to about 2020). Library method: the immunoSEQ multiplex PCR assay. TCRdb re-hosts the immuneACCESS table, in-frame sequences only. Its copies lack some clones; in the studies checked, an unresolved V gene accounts for under half of them, and the cause for the rest is not known. A total of 250,000 or so clones appear in this sample, over 75% of them only once. Of the sample, approximately 0.8% falls within the top ten clones. The source material was peripheral blood. These receptors were obtained from a woman under 40 with acute or convalescent COVID-19.

This clone was counted between two and nine times. The same CDR3 also results from other DNA sequences found in this sample. The V call is TRBV9, the J call TRBJ2-7; 9 nucleotides match TRBD1. The CDR3 spans 14 residues. Looked up from germline, CDR1 is SGDLS and CDR2 is YYNGEE. Trimming removed 0 bases from V and 4 bases from J; junction bases left unmatched: 2. CDR3 region: CASSVGDRVYEQYF. DNA for the CDR3: TGTGCCAGCAGCGTAGGGGACAGGGTGTACGAGCAGTACTTC.

The gene calls are TRBV28 and TRBJ1-5; 9 nucleotides agree with TRBD1. Germline V CDR1 and CDR2: MDHEN, SYDVKM. The trim removed 2 bases at V and 6 bases at J, leaving 2 bases unmatched. The CDR3 has 14 amino acids. The CDR3 sequence: CASSLGQGLQPQHF. CDR3 nucleotides: TGTGCCAGCAGTTTAGGACAGGGGCTTCAGCCCCAGCATTTT. The full variable domain, with the rest looked up from reference TRBV28 and TRBJ1-5, is DVKVTQSSRYLVKRTGEKVFLECVQDMDHENMFWYRQDPGLGLRLIYFSYDVKMKEKGDIPEGYSVSREKKERFSLILESASTNQTSMYLCASSLGQGLQPQHFGDGTRLSIL.

V gene TRBV30 combines with J gene TRBJ1-5, with D possibly being TRBD1 (6 bases). From germline, CDR1 is GTSNPN and CDR2 SVGIG (reference sequence). The ends were cut back, 0 bases at V and 3 bases at J, with 12 bases in the middle. The CDR3 length is 15 residues. CDR3 coding DNA: TGTGCCTGGAGTGTAGCTGGGGGCTACAATCAGCCCCAGCATTTT. This codes for CAWSVAGGYNQPQHF.

This clone was counted between two and nine times. This chain joins TRBV19 and TRBJ1-1; perhaps TRBD1 as D (5 bases). The CDR3 loop spans 12 amino acids. Trimming took 10 bases from V and 7 from J, leaving 16 bases between them. Per germline, CDR1 LNHDA and CDR2 SQIVND (reference sequence). The CDR3 loop is CATRDSPVEAFF. The DNA of the CDR3 is TGTGCCACTCGCGACAGCCCAGTTGAAGCTTTCTTT. Supplemented by reference TRBV19 and TRBJ1-1, the full variable domain reads DGGITQSPKYLFRKEGQNVTLSCEQNLNHDAMYWYRQDPGQGLRLIYYSQIVNDFQKGDIAEGYSVSREKKESFPLTVTSAQKNPTAFYLCATRDSPVEAFFGQGTRLTVV.

This rearrangement joins TRBV7-2 to TRBJ1-3, with D possibly TRBD1 on 5 matching bases. Per the germline V gene, CDR1 is SGHTA and CDR2 is FQGNSA. V was clipped by 1 base and J by 3 bases, with 7 bases between them. This CDR3 spans 14 amino acids. The DNA of the CDR3 is TGTGCCAGCAGCTTAGGACAGCGTGGAAACACCATATATTTT. As protein: CASSLGQRGNTIYF.

This rearrangement joins TRBV7-2 to TRBJ2-3; D perhaps matches TRBD2 (6 bases). Between the trimmed V and J ends, which lost 8 bases and 6 bases, there was a span of 15 bases. The CDR3 spans 13 residues. The germline gives CDR1 SGHTA, CDR2 FQGNSA. The CDR3: CASGGFSRDTQYF. The CDR3 nucleotides read TGTGCCAGCGGGGGGTTTTCGAGGGATACGCAGTATTTT.

The CDR3 loop reads CAWRGDRRRDTQYF. The CDR3 nucleotides read TGTGCCTGGAGAGGTGACAGGCGGCGGGATACGCAGTATTTT. The J gene is TRBJ2-3, the V gene TRBV30; TRBD1 is a possible D gene (6 bases). The V end lost 3 bases, the J end lost 6 bases, and 16 bases lay between the germline ends. The CDR3 is made up of 14 amino acids. Germline CDR1 is GTSNPN and CDR2 is SVGIG (reference sequence).

This rearrangement joins TRBV23-1 to TRBJ2-1, with TRBD1 matching over 8 bases. TRBV23-1 is an ORF; its function is uncertain. Losses at the gene ends were 8 bases for V and 5 bases for J; bases not matched to a gene: 2. There are 12 residues in the CDR3. CDR3 loop: CASQGANNEQFF. The CDR3 coding sequence is TGCGCCAGCCAGGGGGCAAACAATGAGCAGTTCTTC.

The chain has TRBV9 and TRBJ2-3, with D possibly TRBD2 on 6 matching bases. There are 15 residues in the CDR3. Trimming shortened V by 0 bases and J by 4 bases, and 12 bases separated the two germline ends. Looked up from germline, CDR1 is SGDLS and CDR2 is YYNGEE. CDR3: CASSVGRLAPDTQYF. The CDR3 region has the DNA TGTGCCAGCAGCGTAGGGAGGCTAGCGCCAGATACGCAGTATTTT.

V usage is TRBV29-1 and J usage is TRBJ2-2; 10 positions match TRBD2. The trim removed 0 bases at V and 3 bases at J, leaving 4 bases unmatched. The CDR3 is made up of 16 amino acids. Germline CDR1 SQVTM, CDR2 ANQGSEA. In nucleotides, the CDR3 is TGCAGCGTTGAAGATTGGACTAGCGGATACACCGGGGAGCTGTTTTTT. It yields the protein CSVEDWTSGYTGELFF.

This clone was observed once. The chain employs TRBV6-1 and TRBJ1-5, with D perhaps matching TRBD1 (5 bases). The CDR3 length is 13 residues. V lost 3 bases, J lost 3 bases, and 6 bases lay in between. CDR1 and CDR2 (germline): MNHNS, SASEGT. Here the CDR3 reads CASSDRVNQPQHF. In nucleotides, the CDR3 is TGTGCCAGCAGTGACAGGGTCAATCAGCCCCAGCATTTT.

This clone was detected only once. The same CDR3 arises from other DNA sequences in this sample as well. The chain uses TRBV19 and TRBJ2-2, with TRBD2 matching over 11 bases. Germline CDR1 reads LNHDA; CDR2 reads SQIVND (reference sequence). The CDR3 covers 14 residues. The J segment lost 3 bases and the V segment lost 6 bases, leaving 0 bases of the junction unmatched. The CDR3 nucleotides are TGTGCCAGTAGGGGACTAGCGGACACCGGGGAGCTGTTTTTT. Protein sequence: CASRGLADTGELFF.

This chain uses TRBV14 with TRBJ2-1; maybe TRBD2 (5 bases). Trimming left V 0 bases short and J 1 base short, with 13 bases between. CDR3 size: 17 residues. Germline V CDR1 and CDR2: SGHDN, FVKESK. CDR3 amino acids: CASSQDLGLASYNEQFF. CDR3 in DNA: TGTGCCAGCAGCCAAGATCTAGGGCTAGCTTCCTACAATGAGCAGTTCTTC.

The chain couples TRBV30 to TRBJ2-7; TRBD1 agrees at 7 bases. CDR1 and CDR2 from the germline V gene are GTSNPN and SVGIG (reference sequence). With V trimmed by 3 bases and J by 6 bases, 17 bases remained unmatched. This CDR3 has 16 amino acids. The CDR3 here is CAWSFTLQGSGTEQYF. Written as DNA, the CDR3 is TGTGCCTGGAGCTTCACCCTACAGGGGAGTGGAACCGAGCAGTACTTC.

This clone has just a few counts. In DNA, the CDR3 is TGTGCCAGCGGTTATCCGGGACAGGGGCCCTACGAGCAGTACTTC. This translates into CASGYPGQGPYEQYF. J is TRBJ2-7 and V is TRBV28; 10 bases match TRBD1. V trimming: 8 bases; J trimming: 2 bases; junction bases outside the gene matches: 9. CDR1 MDHEN and CDR2 SYDVKM come from the germline V gene. The CDR3 runs 15 residues. Supplemented by reference TRBV28 and TRBJ2-7, the full variable domain reads DVKVTQSSRYLVKRTGEKVFLECVQDMDHENMFWYRQDPGLGLRLIYFSYDVKMKEKGDIPEGYSVSREKKERFSLILESASTNQTSMYLCASGYPGQGPYEQYFGPGTRLTVT.

The rearrangement joins TRBV7-6 to TRBJ2-7; 10 bases are shared with TRBD1. With V trimmed by 2 bases and J by 5 bases, 9 bases remained unmatched. The CDR3 loop spans 16 amino acids. Germline V lookup: CDR1 SGHVS, CDR2 FNYEAQ. For the CDR3, the DNA is TGTGCCAGCAGCTTATTAGTCAGGGACAGGGGTCACGAGCAGTACTTC. Translating gives CASSLLVRDRGHEQYF.

This clone was detected only a few times. The chain couples TRBV14 to TRBJ2-2; the match to TRBD1 covers 9 bases. Germline assignment: CDR1 SGHDN and CDR2 FVKESK. The CDR3 contains 15 residues. With V trimmed by 3 bases and J by 5 bases, 4 bases remained unmatched. This CDR3 is CASSHRTGATGELFF. CDR3 in DNA: TGTGCCAGCAGCCATCGGACAGGGGCGACCGGGGAGCTGTTTTTT.

The V gene is TRBV9, the J gene TRBJ2-1, with 10 bases that match TRBD2. The CDR3 extends over 15 amino acids. Germline V CDR1 and CDR2: SGDLS, YYNGEE. V shed 0 bases, J shed 7 bases, and the junction held 4 bases outside the gene matches. The CDR3 reads CASSVEGLARNEQFF. CDR3 nucleotides: TGTGCCAGCAGCGTAGAGGGACTAGCGAGGAATGAGCAGTTCTTC.

V usage is TRBV27 and J usage is TRBJ1-6, with D perhaps matching TRBD1 (6 bases). V lost 7 bases and J lost 0, with 25 bases in between. Germline V gene lookup returns CDR1 MNHEY and CDR2 SMNVEV (reference sequence). The CDR3 length is 20 residues. The CDR3, as DNA: TGTGCCAGCAAAGATAGGCCAGGAGGTCAGGGGTTCTCCTATAATTCACCCCTCCACTTT. Amino acids: CASKDRPGGQGFSYNSPLHF.

V and J are TRBV6-6 and TRBJ2-3; 8 bases are shared with TRBD2. J was trimmed by 2 bases and V by 7 bases; bases with no gene match: 2. Germline V lookup: CDR1 MNHNY, CDR2 SVGAGI (reference sequence). This CDR3 region has 13 residues. As DNA, the CDR3 is TGTGCCAGCAAACTAGCGGACACAGATACGCAGTATTTT. This translates into CASKLADTDTQYF.

V is TRBV9 and J is TRBJ2-3, with 9 bases aligning to TRBD2. Germline CDR1 and CDR2: SGDLS and YYNGEE. The CDR3 extends over 15 amino acids. J lost 4 bases, V lost 4 bases, and 7 bases had no gene match. DNA for the CDR3: TGTGCCAGCAGCCCCGCGGGAGGGCTGTCAGATACGCAGTATTTT. Translating gives CASSPAGGLSDTQYF.

The chain employs TRBV30 and TRBJ2-5; 11 nucleotides agree with TRBD2. CDR3 length: 16 amino acids. Germline V lookup: CDR1 GTSNPN, CDR2 SVGIG (reference sequence). The junction had 10 bases not matched to a gene; V was cut back by 2 bases and J by 5 bases. CDR3 DNA sequence: TGTGCCTGGAGTCTGGGGCTAGCGGGAGGAATGGAGACCCAGTACTTC. Translated, it gives CAWSLGLAGGMETQYF.

This clone was picked up one time. The gene calls are TRBV11-3 and TRBJ2-2; tentatively, D is TRBD2 (5 bases). The CDR3 is 16 residues long. Trimming took off 2 bases at V and 1 base at J, with 11 bases between the two ends. Germline V CDR1 and CDR2: SGHNT, YENEEA. The CDR3 region has the DNA TGTGCCAGCAGCTTACGGGAAGGGTGGAACACCGGGGAGCTGTTTTTT. Its translation is CASSLREGWNTGELFF. Drawing the rest from reference TRBV11-3 and TRBJ2-2, the complete variable domain is EAGVVQSPRYKIIEKKQPVAFWCNPISGHNTLYWYLQNLGQGPELLIRYENEEAVDDSQLPKDRFSAERLKGVDSTLKIQPAELGDSAVYLCASSLREGWNTGELFFGEGSRLTVL.

In its sample, this clone was seen once. The chain carries TRBV19 and TRBJ2-5; tentatively, D is TRBD2 (6 bases). The CDR3 is 14 residues long. Germline lookup yields CDR1 LNHDA and CDR2 SQIVND (reference sequence). Trimming shortened V by 9 bases and J by 7 bases, and 21 bases separated the two germline ends. CDR3 sequence (DNA): TGTGCCAGCCGGGGGTCGGGCCGCAAGGGGACCCAGTACTTC. As protein: CASRGSGRKGTQYF. Filled out from reference TRBV19 and TRBJ2-5, the complete variable domain reads DGGITQSPKYLFRKEGQNVTLSCEQNLNHDAMYWYRQDPGQGLRLIYYSQIVNDFQKGDIAEGYSVSREKKESFPLTVTSAQKNPTAFYLCASRGSGRKGTQYFGPGTRLLVL.

The chain uses TRBV2 and TRBJ2-6; no reliable D call. This CDR3 has 16 amino acids. Trimming removed 3 bases at V and 0 bases at J, with 9 bases between. Germline loops: CDR1 SNHLY, CDR2 FYNNEI. CDR3 sequence: CASSDPGRSGANVLTF. CDR3 nucleotides: TGTGCCAGCAGTGACCCGGGTCGCTCTGGGGCCAACGTCCTGACTTTC. The whole variable domain, remainder taken from reference TRBV2 and TRBJ2-6, is EPEVTQTPSHQVTQMGQEVILRCVPISNHLYFYWYRQILGQKVEFLVSFYNNEISEKSEIFDDQFSVERPDGSNFTLKIRSTKLEDSAMYFCASSDPGRSGANVLTFGAGSRLTVL.

This sequence joins TRBV5-1 and TRBJ2-3; TRBD2 aligns across 11 bases. The V segment lost 1 base and the J segment 0 bases; nucleotides outside the gene matches: 7. CDR1 SGHRS and CDR2 YFSETQ come from the germline V gene. CDR3 length equals 18 residues. CDR3 coding DNA: TGCGCCAGCAGCTTGACGCTAGCGGGAGGAACTAGCACAGATACGCAGTATTTT. This translates into CASSLTLAGGTSTDTQYF.

This clone was detected only a few times. V is TRBV6-5 and J is TRBJ2-7, with D maybe TRBD2 (6 bases). Germline V CDR1 and CDR2: MNHEY, SVGAGI. The CDR3 runs 14 residues. The V end was cut by 6 bases, the J end by 4 bases, with 16 bases between. This CDR3 reads CASRTGGRTYEQYF. DNA of the CDR3: TGTGCCAGCAGGACCGGAGGGAGAACGTACGAGCAGTACTTC.

V is TRBV4-1 and J is TRBJ2-2, with 8 bases matching TRBD1. V shed 4 bases and J 1 base; nucleotides not matched to a gene: 8. The CDR3 runs 17 residues. Germline CDR1 and CDR2: MGHRA and YSYEKL. The CDR3 spells CASSRKGQGVNTGELFF. CDR3 bases: TGCGCCAGCAGCCGGAAAGGACAGGGCGTGAACACCGGGGAGCTGTTTTTT.

The V and J genes are TRBV7-2 and TRBJ2-7, with 10 bases that match TRBD1. From germline, CDR1 is SGHTA and CDR2 FQGNSA. V dropped 5 bases and J dropped 5; count of bases not matched to a gene: 6. The CDR3 is 14 amino acids. The CDR3 region is CASSPDRGRDEQYF. The DNA of the CDR3 is TGTGCCAGCAGCCCTGACAGGGGGCGAGACGAGCAGTACTTC.

V and J are TRBV5-6 and TRBJ2-7; 10 bases line up with TRBD1. J gave up 7 bases and V 4 bases, and 11 bases lay outside the gene matches. The CDR3 sequence is 15 residues long. Germline values: CDR1 SGHDT, CDR2 YYEEEE. As DNA, the CDR3 is TGTGCCAGCAGCCCAGGGACAGGGGCTTTTAGGGAGCAGTACTTC. It specifies CASSPGTGAFREQYF.

This chain links TRBV19 with TRBJ1-6; D gene unclear. Per germline, CDR1 LNHDA and CDR2 SQIVND (reference sequence). V lost 7 bases to trimming and J lost 1 base, with 17 bases between them. The CDR3 is 17 amino acids. CDR3 protein: CASTPRAGSSYNSPLHF. In DNA form, the CDR3 reads TGTGCCAGTACCCCCCGCGCGGGGTCATCCTATAATTCACCCCTCCACTTT.